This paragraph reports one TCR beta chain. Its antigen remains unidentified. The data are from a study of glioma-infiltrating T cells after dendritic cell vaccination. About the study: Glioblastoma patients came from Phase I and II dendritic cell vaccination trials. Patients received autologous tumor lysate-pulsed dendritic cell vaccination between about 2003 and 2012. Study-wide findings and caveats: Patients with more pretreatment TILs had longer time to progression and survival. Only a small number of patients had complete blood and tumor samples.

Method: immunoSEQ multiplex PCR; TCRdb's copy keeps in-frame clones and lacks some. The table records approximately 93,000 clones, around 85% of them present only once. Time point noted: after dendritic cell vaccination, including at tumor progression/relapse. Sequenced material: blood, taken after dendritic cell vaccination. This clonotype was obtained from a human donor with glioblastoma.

The CDR3 DNA is TGCGCCACGCGAGACAGGGGGCCTACAGATACGCAGTATTTT. Protein: CATRDRGPTDTQYF. The chain combines TRBV4-1 with TRBJ2-3, with TRBD1 identical over 10 bases. Germline assignment: CDR1 MGHRA and CDR2 YSYEKL. The trim removed 10 bases at V and 3 bases at J, leaving 7 bases unmatched. There are 14 residues in the CDR3.